Reported below is one T cell receptor (beta chain). Its specificity is not known. Generated by immunoSEQ multiplex PCR, the TCRdb table keeps only in-frame clones and is missing some. Of more than 90,000 clones in the sample, 85% to 90% were seen once. V dropped 4 bases and J dropped 8; count of bases not matched to a gene: 4. Germline V gene sequence: CDR1 SEHNR, CDR2 FQNEAQ (reference sequence). The CDR3 consists of 12 residues. This sample is part of a study of T cell responses to AZD1222 COVID-19 vaccine. Study findings and constraints: Donors in the cohort were predominantly white British and more often female, and clonal diversity was possibly underestimated.

The chain recombines TRBV7-9 with TRBJ1-2; TRBD1 matches 7 bases. This receptor was taken from an adult who received the AZD1222 COVID-19 vaccine. The specimen comprised peripheral blood, sampled 28 days after the second AZD1222 dose. The CDR3 nucleotides read TGTGCCAGCAGCTCAACAGGGGAAGGCTACACCTTC. Residues: CASSSTGEGYTF.